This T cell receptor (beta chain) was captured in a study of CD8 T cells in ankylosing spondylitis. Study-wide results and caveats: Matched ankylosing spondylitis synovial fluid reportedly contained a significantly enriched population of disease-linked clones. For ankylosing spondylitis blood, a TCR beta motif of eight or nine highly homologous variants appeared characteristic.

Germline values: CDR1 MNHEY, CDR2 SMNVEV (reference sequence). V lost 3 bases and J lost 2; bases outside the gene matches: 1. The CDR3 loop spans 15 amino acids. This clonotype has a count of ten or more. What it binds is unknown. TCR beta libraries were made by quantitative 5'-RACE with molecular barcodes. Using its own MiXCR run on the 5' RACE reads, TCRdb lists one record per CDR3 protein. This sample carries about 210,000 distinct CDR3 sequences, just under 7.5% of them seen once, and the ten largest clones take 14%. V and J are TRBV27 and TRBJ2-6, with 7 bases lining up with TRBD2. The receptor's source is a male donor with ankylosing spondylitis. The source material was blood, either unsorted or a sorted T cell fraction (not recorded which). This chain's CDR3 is CASSFGGTGANVLTF. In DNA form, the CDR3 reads TGTGCCAGCAGTTTCGGGGGGACTGGGGCCAACGTCCTGACTTTC.